These T cell receptor beta chains were read from a single sample in a study of T cells in Graves' hyperthyroidism and ophthalmopathy. TCRdb re-analysed the multiplex PCR reads in MiXCR, keeping a single row per CDR3 protein. In the table there are hundreds of thousands of distinct CDR3 sequences, under 60% of which are singletons. Sequencing was carried out using peripheral blood or thyroid tissue (not recorded which). The receptors were gathered from a woman between 18 and 29 years old with Graves' hyperthyroidism. Each CDR3 is given with its conserved first and last residue. Each record gives: J gene, clone size, V gene, D gene, CDR3 DNA, CDR3 protein. A D gene is named only where the DNA matches it firmly. Rows give clone size only sometimes, using once, few, many, or a class for an expanded clone.

>TRBJ1-1|.|TRBV11-3|.
TGTGCCAGCAGCTTAGGACGACAGTGGGGATTGGTCACTGAAGCTTTCTTT
CASSLGRQWGLVTEAFF
>TRBJ1-5|.|TRBV7-2|TRBD1
TGTGCCAGCAGCTTAAACGACAGGGGCGGGCAGCCCCAGCATTTT
CASSLNDRGGQPQHF
>TRBJ2-7|.|TRBV7-9|TRBD2
TGTGCCAGCAGTCGAGAATCAAGCGGGAGGTACGAGCAGTACTTC
CASSRESSGRYEQYF
>TRBJ2-7|.|TRBV6-1|.
TGTGCCAGCAGTGAACTCGGGTCCGACGAACAGTACTTC
CASSELGSDEQYF
>TRBJ1-1|.|TRBV9|.
TGTGCCAGCGGCGTACAGGGCCTGAACACTGAAGCTTTCTTT
CASGVQGLNTEAFF
>TRBJ2-7|.|TRBV7-9|.
TGTGCCAGCAGCCAACTAGACGAGCAGTACTTC
CASSQLDEQYF
>TRBJ1-1|.|TRBV20-1|.
TGCAGTGCTAGTGGCAGGTACACTGAAGCTTTCTTT
CSASGRYTEAFF
>TRBJ1-2|.|TRBV14|TRBD1
TGTGCCAGCAGCCAAGATGATAAGGACAGGGACTATGGCTACACCTTC
CASSQDDKDRDYGYTF
>TRBJ2-2|few|TRBV7-9|.
TGTGCCAGCAGCTTGGGGGGCGCGGACACCGGGGAGCTGTTTTTT
CASSLGGADTGELFF
>TRBJ2-7|many|TRBV5-8|.
TGTGCCAGCAGTCCACCCGGGACGAAAGACTACGAGCAGTACTTC
CASSPPGTKDYEQYF
>TRBJ1-1|.|TRBV7-2|.
TGTGCCAGCAGCTTAGATTGGGCCACTGAAGCTTTCTTT
CASSLDWATEAFF
>TRBJ1-4|few|TRBV7-9|.
TGCGCCAGCAGCCAAGTGCCAGGGATAGGTAAACTGTTTTTT
CASSQVPGIGKLFF
>TRBJ1-2|.|TRBV29-1|TRBD1
TGCAGCGTTGACGACAGGGGGACCCCTGGCTACACCTTC
CSVDDRGTPGYTF
>TRBJ2-7|.|TRBV2|.
TGTGCCAGCAGCCCGGGGACCGCCGGGGCGGGAGAGCAGTACTTC
CASSPGTAGAGEQYF
>TRBJ2-7|.|TRBV24-1|TRBD1
TGTGCCACCAGTGAAGGACCCGGGACAGGGGATTCCTCTGAGCAGTACTTC
CATSEGPGTGDSSEQYF
>TRBJ2-5|.|TRBV24-1|TRBD1
TGTGCCACCAGTGAGCAAGGACAGGGGCGAAAAGGGACCCAGTACTTC
CATSEQGQGRKGTQYF
>TRBJ2-5|many|TRBV7-8|TRBD2
TGTGCCAGCAGCTTAGGGGGGCGGGAGGGTCGTAAGACCCAGTACTTC
CASSLGGREGRKTQYF
>TRBJ1-4|few|TRBV6-6|.
TGTGCCAGCAGTTACTGGGGGAATGGGGAAAAACTGTTTTTT
CASSYWGNGEKLFF
>TRBJ1-2|.|TRBV6-2/TRBV6-3|.
TGTGCCAGCAGTTACTCGAGGGACGCCTATGAGGACTATGGCTACACCTTC
CASSYSRDAYEDYGYTF
>TRBJ1-1|.|TRBV19|.
TGTGCCAGTACTACGACAGCCGGCAACACTGAAGCTTTCTTT
CASTTTAGNTEAFF
>TRBJ2-2|few|TRBV9|.
TGTGCCAGCAGCGACCCTCCCTCCGGGGAGCTGTTTTTT
CASSDPPSGELFF
>TRBJ1-1|many|TRBV7-9|.
TGTGCCAGCAGCAAAGCGCACACTGAAGCTTTCTTT
CASSKAHTEAFF
>TRBJ1-2|.|TRBV7-9|TRBD1
TGTGCCAGCAGCAAACCGGGACAGGGATCGAATGGCTACACCTTC
CASSKPGQGSNGYTF
>TRBJ2-7|.|TRBV7-2|.
TGTGCCAGCAGGCCGGACAGCCACTCCTACGAGCAGTACTTC
CASRPDSHSYEQYF
>TRBJ1-2|few|TRBV20-1|.
TGCAGTGCTAGTGTGGACGGCTATGGCTACACCTTC
CSASVDGYGYTF
>TRBJ1-5|.|TRBV19|.
TGTGCCAGTACCGAGGATTGGGGCGGTCAGCCCCAGCATTTT
CASTEDWGGQPQHF
>TRBJ2-5|few|TRBV2|TRBD1
TGTGCCAGCAGTTATGGACAGGGTCTGATCCAAGAGACCCAGTACTTC
CASSYGQGLIQETQYF
>TRBJ1-1|few|TRBV20-1|.
TGCAGTGCTAGTTCTGGTGGGAACACTGAAGCTTTCTTT
CSASSGGNTEAFF
>TRBJ1-5|many|TRBV2|.
TGTGCCAGCAGTGAAGCAGACAGCAATCAGCCCCAGCATTTT
CASSEADSNQPQHF
>TRBJ2-2|once|TRBV7-9|.
TGTGCCAGCAGCTTGTTAGCGGACACCGGGGAGCTGTTTTTT
CASSLLADTGELFF
>TRBJ2-5|.|TRBV2|TRBD1
TGTGCCAGCAAACTACAGGGGGCCGCAGATACGCAGTACTTC
CASKLQGAADTQYF
>TRBJ1-1|.|TRBV25-1|.
TGTGCCAGCAGTTCCGTTATGGACACTGAAGCTTTCTTT
CASSSVMDTEAFF
>TRBJ2-7|few|TRBV15|TRBD1
TGTGCCACCAGCGGCTCCCCGGGCAGGGGGTCCTACGAGCAGTACTTC
CATSGSPGRGSYEQYF
>TRBJ2-7|.|TRBV9|TRBD1
TGTGCCAGCAGCGCCCAAGGGACAGGGGGCAGCGAGCAGTACTTC
CASSAQGTGGSEQYF
>TRBJ2-5|few|TRBV2|TRBD1
TGTGCCAGCAGGGGGACAGGGGGCGCCGAAGAGACCCAGTACTTC
CASRGTGGAEETQYF
>TRBJ1-4|many|TRBV19|TRBD1
TGTGCCAGTAGTACCTGGGGGACAGGCGGAAAACTGTTTTTT
CASSTWGTGGKLFF
>TRBJ1-3|.|TRBV7-2|.
TGTGCCAGCAGCTCAGGGGTTTATGGAAACACCATATATTTT
CASSSGVYGNTIYF
>TRBJ1-1|few|TRBV5-8|TRBD1
TGTGCCAGCAGCCCGGGACAGGTATCATTTGGGAACACTGAAGCTTTCTTT
CASSPGQVSFGNTEAFF
>TRBJ2-5|.|TRBV7-4|.
TGTGCCAGCAGCCCGGGGGCAAGGCGCCGGGGTGGGACCCAGTACTTC
CASSPGARRRGGTQYF
>TRBJ1-2|few|TRBV19|.
TGTGCCAGTAGCGCGAGGGAAGACTATGGCTACACCTTC
CASSAREDYGYTF
>TRBJ2-7|.|TRBV10-3|TRBD2
TGTGCCATCAGTTTATCTAGCGGGACCTACGAGCAGTACTTC
CAISLSSGTYEQYF
>TRBJ2-7|.|TRBV19|.
TGTGCCAGTCAAGGGGGGGGCGAGCAGTACTTC
CASQGGGEQYF
>TRBJ2-7|many|TRBV7-2|.
TGTGCCAGCAGCTATGCTCCCCTGCTCGAGCAGTACTTC
CASSYAPLLEQYF
>TRBJ2-7|.|TRBV20-1|.
TGCAGTGCTAGCAGGAATTTCTACGAGCAGTACTTC
CSASRNFYEQYF
>TRBJ2-6|few|TRBV15|.
TGTGCCACCCGCAGGGGGGCCAACGTCCTGACTTTC
CATRRGANVLTF